This T cell receptor beta chain was identified in a study of blood T cells in healthy people across ages. Looking at the study overall: Template switching picked up about one barcoded beta molecule for each two T cells.

This clonotype appeared once. No antigen is known for it. General observations from the study: Naive CD4+ cells and diversity were both higher in long-lived donors than in aged donors. While age rose, TCR beta diversity per million T cells dropped in a roughly linear way.

The second PCR ran about 6 to 12 cycles with a sample-barcoded 5' primer and J-beta primers. The authors tagged each cDNA molecule using a template-switch adaptor with 12 random nucleotides. TCRdb reprocessed the 5' RACE reads via MiXCR and lists one record per CDR3 protein. The repertoire holds around 280,000 distinct CDR3 sequences, less than 30% seen once, with over 25% in the top ten. The CDR3 extends over 17 amino acids. V lost 0 bases, J lost 4 bases, and 8 bases stayed unmatched. CDR1 and CDR2 from the germline V gene are MNHEY and SVGEGT. The origin of this receptor is a woman in her 70s in good health. Sequencing was carried out using blood. This chain joins TRBV6-2 or TRBV6-3 and TRBJ2-1; 8 nucleotides align to TRBD1. CDR3 residues: CASSYSITGTGYNEQFF. CDR3 bases: TGTGCCAGCAGTTACTCGATTACCGGGACAGGTTACAATGAGCAGTTCTTC.